Sequencing of this T cell receptor (beta chain) was carried out in a study of tumor-infiltrating lymphocytes in primary liver carcinoma. Trimming pared 6 bases from V and 3 bases from J, leaving 12 bases between. CDR1 and CDR2 (germline): MNHEY, SVGEGT. This CDR3 is 14 amino acids long. Sample share makes this clonotype medium-sized (0.01 to 0.1%). Its antigen is as yet unknown. General study results and limits: Tumor top-250-clone fraction significantly exceeded that of blood (p = 0.039). Just around 7-25% of top clones spanned all five tumor regions. Tumor region pairs showed greater overlap than either tumor-adjacent or tumor-blood pairs did.

cDNA specific to TCR beta was made from 500 ng of total RNA, with a constant-region primer employed for priming. For TCR beta, libraries were produced by three nested multiplex PCR rounds using slightly modified ARM-PCR. The first two PCR rounds used TRBV1-TRBV30 primers with a Cbeta primer, approximately 10 cycles each. TCRdb processed the multiplex PCR reads anew with MiXCR; each CDR3 protein has one entry. The sample shows roughly 100,000 distinct CDR3 sequences, 80% to 85% of them seen only once. Taking 20-30 mg of unsorted bulk tissue, the authors co-extracted RNA and DNA. With chronic HBV infection, the patients were also treatment-naive.

This receptor was identified in a man in his forties with primary liver carcinoma and hepatitis B virus infection. The gene calls are TRBV6-2 or TRBV6-3 and TRBJ2-1, with no clear D. The material sequenced was liver tumor tissue from sampling region 3. Subset reported: tumor region T3, left-lateral pole. The CDR3 coding sequence is TGTGCCAGCAGCTTGCAAGGGTTCTACAATGAGCAGTTCTTC. It translates to CASSLQGFYNEQFF.